The present T cell receptor beta chain was sequenced within a study of shared clonotypes between healthy human individuals. General study findings and limits: Estimated clonotype richness was generally higher in naive than memory subsets.

On this clone: Its cognate antigen is unknown.

Sequencing was performed with immunoSEQ multiplex PCR; in TCRdb, only in-frame clones are kept and a portion is missing. There are around 370,000 clones in the sample; around 96% occur only once, and 0.32% lies in the top ten. The CDR3 has 13 residues. CDR1 is MNHNS, CDR2 SASEGT, per germline. Trimming cost V 4 bases and J 6 bases, with 9 bases left between them. The CD8 memory sample joined CD45RO+ cells and CCR7-negative CD45RA+ cells. The origin of this receptor is a man under 40 in good health. This chain links TRBV6-1 with TRBJ2-2; the D gene is possibly TRBD2 (5 bases). Sequencing was done on a sample of memory CD8+ T cells sorted from blood. The subset was: CD45RO+ cells pooled with CCR7-negative TemRA cells. The CDR3 region is CASSGLLPGELFF. CDR3 in DNA: TGTGCCAGCAGTGGACTACTCCCCGGGGAGCTGTTTTTT.